This T cell receptor (beta chain) was recorded in a study of T-cell memory formation after mild COVID-19. MiXCR, run by TCRdb on the 5' RACE reads, gives a single entry per CDR3 protein. The sample includes under 600,000 distinct CDR3 sequences, less than 25% seen only once; the top ten take about 8.7%. The V gene's germline CDR1 is KGHDR and CDR2 SFDVKD. This CDR3 is 17 amino acids long. Trimming took off 2 bases at V and 5 bases at J, with 20 bases between the two ends. Sequences were obtained from PBMCs or a T cell subset sorted from them (not recorded which). This sequence originates from an adult woman who had mild COVID-19 (a few samples of this study predate the infection). Cell type and time point are not known. The V call is TRBV24-1, the J call TRBJ2-5; possible D gene TRBD2, 6 bases. The CDR3 DNA reads as TGTGCCACCAGTGATTCGGTGATGGGAGGACTGGGGGAGACCCAGTACTTC. Amino acid sequence: CATSDSVMGGLGETQYF.